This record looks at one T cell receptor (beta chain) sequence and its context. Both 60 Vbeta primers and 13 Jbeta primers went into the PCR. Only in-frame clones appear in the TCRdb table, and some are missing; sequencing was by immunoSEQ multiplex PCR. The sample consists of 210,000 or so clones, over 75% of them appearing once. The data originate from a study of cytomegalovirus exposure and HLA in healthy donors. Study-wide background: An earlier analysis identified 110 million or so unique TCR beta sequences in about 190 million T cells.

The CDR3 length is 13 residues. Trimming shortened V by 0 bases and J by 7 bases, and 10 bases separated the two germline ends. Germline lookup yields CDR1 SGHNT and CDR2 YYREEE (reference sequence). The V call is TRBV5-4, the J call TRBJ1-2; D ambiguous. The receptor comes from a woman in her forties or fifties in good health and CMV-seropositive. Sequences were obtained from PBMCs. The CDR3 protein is CASSLVEVGGYTF. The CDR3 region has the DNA TGTGCCAGCAGCTTGGTCGAGGTGGGTGGCTACACCTTC.